This T cell receptor beta chain was sequenced for a study of CD8+ T cells in alopecia areata. Reverse transcription of extracted RNA yielded cDNA, which provided the sequencing template. Some clones are missing from TCRdb's copy, which holds only in-frame ones; the method was immunoSEQ multiplex PCR. The table has fewer than 250,000 clones, approximately 67% seen once; the top ten hold 1.3%. Germline V gene data show CDR1 as SGHRS and CDR2 as YFSETQ. The germline V and J ends were trimmed by 4 bases and 5 bases, with 12 bases remaining between them. The CDR3 has 13 amino acids. Study observations and caveats: Scalp clonality, along with expanded CD8+ clones among the top 100, was significantly decreased by tofacitinib. Across lesional scalp, and particularly alopecia totalis/universalis, clonality surpassed that of normal scalp.

Treatment specified: oral pan-JAK inhibitor, 5-10 mg twice daily. A word on this clone: Its specificity is unknown.

Sequencing used CD4+ T cells sorted from blood, obtained around week 49, from a patient treated with tofacitinib. This receptor was taken from a human donor with alopecia areata. The chain carries TRBV5-1 and TRBJ1-1; D is undetermined. The CDR3 spells CASSTGGRTEAFF. The CDR3 nucleotides read TGCGCCAGCAGCACTGGAGGGCGAACTGAAGCTTTCTTT.